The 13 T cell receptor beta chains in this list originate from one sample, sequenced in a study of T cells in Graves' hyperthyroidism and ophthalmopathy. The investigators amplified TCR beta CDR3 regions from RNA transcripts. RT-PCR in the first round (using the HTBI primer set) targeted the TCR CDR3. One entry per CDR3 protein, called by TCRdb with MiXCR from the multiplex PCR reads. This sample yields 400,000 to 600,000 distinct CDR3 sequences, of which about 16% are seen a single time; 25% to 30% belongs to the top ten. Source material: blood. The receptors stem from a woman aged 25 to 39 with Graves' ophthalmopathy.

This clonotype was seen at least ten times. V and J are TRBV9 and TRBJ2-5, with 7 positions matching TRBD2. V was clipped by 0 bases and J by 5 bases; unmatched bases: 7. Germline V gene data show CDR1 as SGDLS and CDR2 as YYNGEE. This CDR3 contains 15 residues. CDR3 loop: CASSVAGGVGETQYF. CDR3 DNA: TGTGCCAGCAGCGTAGCTGGGGGGGTGGGGGAGACCCAGTACTTC.

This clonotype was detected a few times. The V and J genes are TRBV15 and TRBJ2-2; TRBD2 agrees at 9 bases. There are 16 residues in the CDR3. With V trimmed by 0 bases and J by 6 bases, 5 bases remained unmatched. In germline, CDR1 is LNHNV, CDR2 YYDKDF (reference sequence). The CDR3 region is CATSREEREASGELFF. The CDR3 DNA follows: TGTGCCACCAGCAGAGAGGAGCGGGAGGCTTCCGGGGAGCTGTTTTTT.

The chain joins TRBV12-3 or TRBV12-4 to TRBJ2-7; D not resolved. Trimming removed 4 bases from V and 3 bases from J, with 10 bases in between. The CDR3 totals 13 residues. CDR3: CASSYTVHYEQYF. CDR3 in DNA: TGTGCCAGCAGTTATACAGTCCACTACGAGCAGTACTTC.

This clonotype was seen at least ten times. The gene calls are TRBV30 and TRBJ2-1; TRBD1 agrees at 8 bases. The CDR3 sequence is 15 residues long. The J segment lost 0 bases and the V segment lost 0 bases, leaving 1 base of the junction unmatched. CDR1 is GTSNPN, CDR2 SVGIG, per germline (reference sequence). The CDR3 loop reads CAWSVTGASYNEQFF. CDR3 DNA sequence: TGTGCCTGGAGTGTGACAGGGGCCTCCTACAATGAGCAGTTCTTC.

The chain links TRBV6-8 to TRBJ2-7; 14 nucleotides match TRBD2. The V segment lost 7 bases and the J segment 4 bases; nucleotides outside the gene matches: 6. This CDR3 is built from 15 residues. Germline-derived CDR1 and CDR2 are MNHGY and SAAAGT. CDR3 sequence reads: CASKSGTSGSYEQYF. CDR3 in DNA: TGTGCCAGCAAATCCGGGACTAGCGGGAGTTACGAGCAGTACTTC.

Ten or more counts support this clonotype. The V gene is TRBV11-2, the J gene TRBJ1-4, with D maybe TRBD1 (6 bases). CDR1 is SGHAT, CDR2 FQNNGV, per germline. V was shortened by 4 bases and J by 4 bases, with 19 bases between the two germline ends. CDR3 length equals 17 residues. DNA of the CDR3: TGTGCCAGCAGCTCGCACACCGGGACACAACTTAATGAAAAACTGTTTTTT. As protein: CASSSHTGTQLNEKLFF.

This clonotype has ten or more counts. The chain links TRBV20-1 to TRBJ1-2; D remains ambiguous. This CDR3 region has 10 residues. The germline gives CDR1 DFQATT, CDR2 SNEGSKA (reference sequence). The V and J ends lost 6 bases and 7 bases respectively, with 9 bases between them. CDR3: CSARRGGYTF. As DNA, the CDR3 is TGCAGTGCACGCAGAGGTGGCTACACCTTC.

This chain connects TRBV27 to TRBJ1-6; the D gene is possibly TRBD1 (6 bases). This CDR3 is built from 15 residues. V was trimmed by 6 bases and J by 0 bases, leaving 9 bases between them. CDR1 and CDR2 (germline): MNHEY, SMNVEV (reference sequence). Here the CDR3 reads CASRTGSSYNSPLHF. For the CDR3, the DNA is TGTGCCAGCAGAACAGGGAGCTCCTATAATTCACCCCTCCACTTT.

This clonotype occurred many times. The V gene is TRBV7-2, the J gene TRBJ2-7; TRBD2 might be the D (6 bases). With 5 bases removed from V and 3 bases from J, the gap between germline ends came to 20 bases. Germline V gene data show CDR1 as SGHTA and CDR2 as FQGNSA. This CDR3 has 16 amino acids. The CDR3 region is CASSPYTGTHRYEQYF. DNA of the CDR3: TGTGCCAGCAGCCCATACACCGGGACTCATCGCTACGAGCAGTACTTC.

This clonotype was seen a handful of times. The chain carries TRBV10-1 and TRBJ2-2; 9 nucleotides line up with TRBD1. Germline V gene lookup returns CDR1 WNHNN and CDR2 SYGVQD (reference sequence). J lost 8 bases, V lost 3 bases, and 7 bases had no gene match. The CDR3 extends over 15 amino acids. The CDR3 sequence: CASSEGTGKGGELFF. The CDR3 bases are TGCGCCAGCAGTGAAGGGACAGGGAAAGGAGGGGAGCTGTTTTTT.

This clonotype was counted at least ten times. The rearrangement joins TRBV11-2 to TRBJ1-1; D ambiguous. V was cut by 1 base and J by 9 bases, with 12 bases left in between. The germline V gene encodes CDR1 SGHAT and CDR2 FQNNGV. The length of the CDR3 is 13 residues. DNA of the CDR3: TGTGCCAGCAGCTTAGGACGGAAGGGTAAAGCTTTCTTT. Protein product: CASSLGRKGKAFF.

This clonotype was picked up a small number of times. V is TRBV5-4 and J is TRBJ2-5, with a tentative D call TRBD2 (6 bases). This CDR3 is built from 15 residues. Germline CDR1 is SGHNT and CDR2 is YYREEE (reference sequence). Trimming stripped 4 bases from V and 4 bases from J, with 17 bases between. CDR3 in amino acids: CASSPLGGGSETQYF. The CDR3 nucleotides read TGTGCCAGCAGCCCCCTTGGGGGAGGATCAGAGACCCAGTACTTC.

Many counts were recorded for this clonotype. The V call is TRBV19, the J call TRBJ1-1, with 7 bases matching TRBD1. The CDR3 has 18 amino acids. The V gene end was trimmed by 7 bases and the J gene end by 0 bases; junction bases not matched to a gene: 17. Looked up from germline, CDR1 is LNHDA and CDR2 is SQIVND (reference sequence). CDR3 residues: CASTIIGGATAMNTEAFF. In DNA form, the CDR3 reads TGTGCCAGTACCATAATAGGGGGCGCGACGGCGATGAACACTGAAGCTTTCTTT.